This entry features one T cell receptor beta chain sequence. There is no known antigen for this receptor. No base-level quality is on record; no much larger clone is a single base apart. The High Capacity cDNA Reverse Transcription Kit was used to reverse transcribe all of the isolated RNA, meaning that expressed TCRB transcripts were what got sequenced. Naive, central memory and regulatory T cell samples underwent deep immunoSEQ sequencing, averaging about 3.57 million total reads per sample. Sorted cells were lysed in RLT buffer, and RNA was extracted using DNase-treated RNeasy Micro or Mini kits according to cell number. Each cell subset was processed on its own to prevent cross-contamination, while patient and healthy donor samples were processed together. Using the immunoSEQ multiplex PCR, TCRB sequences were amplified from cDNA into 87-bp fragments spanning the CDR3 region. Sequencing of the amplicons was done on the Illumina HiSeq platform. Per the source publication's procedure: PCR bias was corrected computationally using synthetic template baselines, and reads within Hamming distance 2 were collapsed, with unmergeable singletons discarded. Reads were aligned against IMGT to assign V, D and J genes, CDR3 length and insertions or deletions at six rearrangement sites. Within each subset, clonotype counts were normalized to sorted cell number, after which true diversity and Gini coefficients were computed with the tcR R package. The overlap coefficient, calculated on TCRB nucleotide sequences, was used to quantify repertoire sharing. Out-of-frame TCRB sequences from naive cells were analyzed as a proxy for the pre-selection repertoire. In its TCRdb copy, this immuneACCESS table keeps in-frame sequences only and misses some clones. Where compared with another copy, unresolved V genes explain less than half of these, and the others have no known cause. That table supplies the V and J calls and clone size; D and trimming were determined from the DNA. The sample data list about 740,000 clones, and about an eighth of these were observed just once. The ten largest clonotypes hold 0.02% to 0.025% of the sample.

Each donor gave one peripheral blood draw, averaging roughly 120 mL, which was collected into heparinised tubes. A BD FACSAria II was used to sort naive, central memory, regulatory and stem cell-like memory CD4+ T cells with a panel that included CD45RO, CCR7, CD25, CD127, CD95 and CD27. Purity was above 95% for every sorted population. Right away, PBMCs were isolated by Lymphoprep density gradient centrifugation and were stained directly, with no culture step. So that batch effects would be minimized, each experiment stained and sorted samples in pairs, pairing one healthy donor with one patient. V loses 4 bases of germline sequence and J loses 4 bases, and the interval between the two ends is 7 bases. The germline V gene (reference sequence) yields GTSNPN for CDR1 and SVGIG for CDR2. Reading from cysteine to phenylalanine, the CDR3 counts 12 amino acids. Of the read, only the CDR3 DNA is kept; its 36 bases are in frame from base 1.

The data were taken from a study of beta chain features in type 1 diabetes (dated by TCRdb to 2016 to 2018). For the wider study: Patients and healthy donors did not differ in mean age, gender distribution, total cell number or subset yield. Whereas all 30 or so donors provided naive and central memory subsets, regulatory and stem cell-like memory subsets were isolated from just 8 patients and about 8 healthy donors. The study compared the TCRB repertoires of sorted circulating CD4+ T cell subsets in recently diagnosed type 1 diabetes patients with those in matched healthy donors. A total of 85 million to 140 million sorted cells were examined across all samples, and a strong correlation was observed between cell number per subset and RNA yield. Results the study describes overall, beyond this receptor: PCR may preferentially amplify shorter templates, but because patient and control samples were amplified and corrected together, any resulting skew would affect both groups equally. Because small numbers of individuals were included in the HLA sub-analyses, any influence of HLA type on TCRB rearrangement was left unresolved. In all four CD4+ subsets, TCRB CDR3 length was moderately but significantly shorter in type 1 diabetes patients. Because cDNA rather than genomic DNA was sequenced, highly expressing activated cells could have been over-represented, although no difference in activation and CD3 levels was found between groups. The naive, central memory and regulatory TCRB repertoires appeared to resemble one another more closely among patients than among healthy donors. Fewer insertions and more nucleotide deletions at VDJ recombination sites were observed in patients with type 1 diabetes, implying thymic rearrangement abnormalities.

Sequencing was done on a sample of naive CD4+ T cells from blood. This specimen's cell subset or site label, interpreted: true naive CD4+ T cells. The sequence was obtained from a man aged 18-30 years with type 1 diabetes. Rearrangement joined TRBV30 to TRBJ1-4; the D gene identity is not certain. Here is the DNA: TGTGCCTGGAACGTGTTTAATGAAAAACTGTTTTTT. Its translation reads: CAWNVFNEKLFF.